Presented here are 17 T cell receptor beta chains from one specimen sequenced in a study of blood T cells in healthy people across ages. Through a sample-barcoded 5' primer and a J-beta primer mix, a second PCR was run for roughly 7 to 12 cycles. TCRdb reprocessed the 5' RACE reads via MiXCR and lists one record per CDR3 protein. Here the sample spans about 2 million distinct CDR3 sequences, around half being singletons. Sequencing used blood. These receptor sequences come from a woman in her 40s in good health.

The V and J genes are TRBV29-1 and TRBJ2-7; D possibly uses TRBD1 or TRBD2 (6 bases each). V lost 2 bases and J lost 7, with 18 bases in between. The germline V gene has CDR1 SQVTM and CDR2 ANQGSEA. The CDR3 extends over 14 amino acids. The CDR3 sequence is CSVELGGPYNEQYF. The DNA for the CDR3 is TGCAGCGTTGAATTAGGGGGGCCTTACAATGAGCAGTACTTC.

J is TRBJ2-5 and V is TRBV10-3; the match to TRBD2 covers 11 bases. J gave up 3 bases and V 2 bases, and 8 bases lay outside the gene matches. This CDR3 contains 17 residues. Germline V gene data show CDR1 as ENHRY and CDR2 as SYGVKD. The CDR3 reads CAISEVPSGGTKETQYF. The CDR3 nucleotides read TGTGCCATCAGTGAGGTGCCTAGCGGGGGGACGAAAGAGACCCAGTACTTC.

In this sample, this clonotype turned up a few times. The V gene is TRBV7-2, the J gene TRBJ2-7; a weak D match, TRBD1 (5 bases). V dropped 1 base and J dropped 3 bases, with 19 bases sitting between them. Germline loops: CDR1 SGHTA, CDR2 FQGNSA. The CDR3 contains 17 residues. Here the CDR3 reads CASSLEESGQGIYEQYF. The CDR3 DNA reads as TGTGCCAGCAGCTTAGAAGAATCAGGGCAGGGTATCTACGAGCAGTACTTC.

The chain uses TRBV20-1 and TRBJ2-3; no clear D gene. This CDR3 region has 13 residues. The germline CDR1 and CDR2 sequences are DFQATT and SNEGSKA (reference sequence). V was trimmed by 0 bases and J by 6 bases, leaving 10 bases between them. CDR3 coding DNA: TGCAGTGCTAGAGATCTGCTTTCGGATACGCAGTATTTT. It is translated as CSARDLLSDTQYF.

This clonotype has just a few counts. The genes are TRBV7-2 and TRBJ2-7, with TRBD2 matching over 10 bases. The CDR3 runs to 16 residues. V was pared by 0 bases and J by 3 bases, with 5 bases of the junction left unmatched. Looked up from germline, CDR1 is SGHTA and CDR2 is FQGNSA. CDR3 region: CASSLAIGLAVYEQYF. The CDR3 bases are TGTGCCAGCAGCTTAGCGATAGGACTAGCGGTCTACGAGCAGTACTTC. Together with reference TRBV7-2 and TRBJ2-7, the CDR3 gives the full variable domain: GAGVSQSPSNKVTEKGKDVELRCDPISGHTALYWYRQSLGQGLEFLIYFQGNSAPDKSGLPSDRFSAERTGGSVSTLTIQRTQQEDSAVYLCASSLAIGLAVYEQYFGPGTRLTVT.

The chain joins TRBV28 to TRBJ2-1; D unclear. V lost 5 bases and J lost 10, with 15 bases in between. Germline CDR1 and CDR2: MDHEN and SYDVKM. The CDR3 spans 13 residues. The CDR3 region has the DNA TGTGCCAGCAGTCCTACCGTAAGTTACGAGCAGTTCTTC. Its translation is CASSPTVSYEQFF.

This chain connects TRBV7-9 to TRBJ1-1; D gene uncertain. Trimming shortened V by 2 bases and J by 12 bases, and 10 bases separated the two germline ends. The CDR3 is 11 amino acids. The V gene's germline CDR1 is SEHNR and CDR2 FQNEAQ (reference sequence). CDR3: CASSLPNGTFF. CDR3 bases: TGTGCCAGCAGCTTACCTAATGGAACTTTCTTT.

The chain has TRBV6-5 and TRBJ1-2, with TRBD1 identical over 7 bases. Germline V gene lookup returns CDR1 MNHEY and CDR2 SVGAGI. The CDR3 runs to 16 residues. The trim removed 7 bases at V and 4 bases at J, leaving 15 bases unmatched. CDR3 loop: CASTGDRAPGGYGYTF. CDR3 bases: TGTGCCAGCACTGGAGACAGGGCCCCAGGAGGCTATGGCTACACCTTC.

This chain joins TRBV9 and TRBJ2-3; a possible D gene is TRBD1 (5 bases). The CDR3 is made up of 14 amino acids. V was clipped by 9 bases and J by 5 bases, with 19 bases between them. Germline V lookup: CDR1 SGDLS, CDR2 YYNGEE. The CDR3 is CATSDSSQGDTQYF. CDR3 DNA sequence: TGTGCCACCTCCGATTCTTCCCAGGGAGATACGCAGTATTTT.

The genes are TRBV9 and TRBJ2-7; weak D call: TRBD2 (7 bases). Per germline, CDR1 SGDLS and CDR2 YYNGEE. CDR3 length: 16 amino acids. Trimming took off 0 bases at V and 0 bases at J, with 13 bases between the two ends. CDR3 DNA sequence: TGTGCCAGCAGCGTAGGCCCGGGGGGCAGCTCCTACGAGCAGTACTTC. This sequence encodes CASSVGPGGSSYEQYF.

The chain employs TRBV6-5 and TRBJ2-7; 7 bases fit TRBD2. J lost 7 bases, V lost 7 bases, and 16 bases had no gene match. This CDR3 is built from 15 residues. CDR1 is MNHEY and CDR2 is SVGAGI in the germline V gene. CDR3 nucleotide sequence: TGTGCCAGCACTCCATTTGGCGGGAGAAACAATGAGCAGTACTTC. This encodes CASTPFGGRNNEQYF.

The rearrangement links TRBV15 to TRBJ2-4; TRBD1 agrees at 8 bases. The DNA end lines up better with TRBJ2-7; the J call may be wrong. CDR1 is LNHNV and CDR2 is YYDKDF in the germline V gene (reference sequence). The CDR3 is made up of 15 amino acids. The CDR3 spells CATSRSQGASNEQYF. As DNA, the CDR3 is TGTGCCACCAGCAGATCTCAGGGGGCTTCCAACGAGCAGTACTTC.

The V gene is TRBV20-1, the J gene TRBJ2-7; no firm D call. The germline V and J ends were trimmed by 3 bases and 4 bases, with 16 bases remaining between them. This CDR3 contains 14 residues. CDR1 DFQATT and CDR2 SNEGSKA come from the germline V gene (reference sequence). CDR3 coding DNA: TGCAGTGCTAGTGGTAGTGGCTGGGTGTACGAGCAGTACTTC. Protein sequence: CSASGSGWVYEQYF.

This clonotype was seen only a few times. The chain joins TRBV28 to TRBJ2-1, with 10 bases lining up with TRBD1. This CDR3 has 16 residues. Looked up from germline, CDR1 is MDHEN and CDR2 is SYDVKM. V lost 4 bases and J lost 8; bases outside the gene matches: 11. CDR3 coding DNA: TGTGCCAGCAGTTCCCACACCGGGACAGGGGAATATGAGCAGTTCTTC. This encodes CASSSHTGTGEYEQFF.

This chain uses TRBV29-1 with TRBJ1-4; D unresolved. The CDR3 covers 15 residues. V was shortened by 7 bases and J by 3 bases, with 18 bases between the two germline ends. Germline CDR1 and CDR2: SQVTM and ANQGSEA. CDR3 protein: CSASPTRMANEKLFF. The CDR3 DNA is TGCAGCGCCAGCCCCACGCGAATGGCTAATGAAAAACTGTTTTTT.

This chain links TRBV29-1 with TRBJ1-1; 7 nucleotides match TRBD1. The V gene's germline CDR1 is SQVTM and CDR2 ANQGSEA. The V gene end was trimmed by 8 bases and the J gene end by 5 bases; junction bases not matched to a gene: 14. The CDR3 is 14 residues long. This CDR3 is CSHRTGGGGTEAFF. Here the CDR3 DNA reads TGCAGCCATCGGACAGGCGGTGGGGGGACTGAAGCTTTCTTT. The whole variable domain, filled in from reference TRBV29-1 and TRBJ1-1, reads SAVISQKPSRDICQRGTSLTIQCQVDSQVTMMFWYRQQPGQSLTLIATANQGSEATYESGFVIDKFPISRPNLTFSTLTVSNMSPEDSSIYLCSHRTGGGGTEAFFGQGTRLTVV.

The rearrangement links TRBV28 to TRBJ1-5; 9 nucleotides agree with TRBD1. CDR3 length equals 15 residues. After removal of 3 bases from V and 5 bases from J, the junction contained 5 bases not matched to a gene. The germline V gene encodes CDR1 MDHEN and CDR2 SYDVKM. CDR3: CASSFTDRGYQPQHF. In DNA, the CDR3 is TGTGCCAGCAGTTTTACGGACAGGGGTTATCAGCCCCAGCATTTT.